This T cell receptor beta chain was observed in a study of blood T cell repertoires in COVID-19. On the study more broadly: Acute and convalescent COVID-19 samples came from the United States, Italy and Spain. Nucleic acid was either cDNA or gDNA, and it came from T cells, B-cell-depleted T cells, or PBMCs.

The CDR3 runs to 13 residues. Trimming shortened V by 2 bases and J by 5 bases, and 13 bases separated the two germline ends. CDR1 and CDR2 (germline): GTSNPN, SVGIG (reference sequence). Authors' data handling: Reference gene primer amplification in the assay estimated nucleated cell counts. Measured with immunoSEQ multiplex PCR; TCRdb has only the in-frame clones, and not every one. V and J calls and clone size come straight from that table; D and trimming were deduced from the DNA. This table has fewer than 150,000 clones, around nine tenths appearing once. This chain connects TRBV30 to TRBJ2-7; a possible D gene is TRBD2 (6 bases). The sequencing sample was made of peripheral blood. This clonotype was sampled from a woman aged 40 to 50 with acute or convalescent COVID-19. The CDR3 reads CAWSMAGRNEQYF. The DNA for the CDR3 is TGTGCCTGGAGTATGGCGGGAAGGAACGAGCAGTACTTC.